Presented here are 4 T cell receptor beta chains from one specimen sequenced in a study of TIL therapy for anti-PD-1-resistant metastatic lung cancer. This sample's time point: pre-treatment sample, taken before nivolumab and TIL therapy. Sequencing used immunoSEQ v3. Clones were sequenced by immunoSEQ multiplex PCR, and TCRdb holds only the in-frame ones, with some missing. The repertoire holds 55,000 to 60,000 clones, less than 85% seen once, with 1.5% to 2% in the top ten. The material was blood, obtained at baseline. The receptor source for this set is a person aged 25-79 years with non-small cell lung cancer.

This clone was recorded a few times. The genes are TRBV18 and TRBJ2-3; D perhaps matches TRBD1 (5 bases). Germline loops: CDR1 KGHSH, CDR2 LQKENI. Trimming left V 4 bases short and J 0 bases short, with 8 bases between. The CDR3 has 14 residues. The CDR3 region has the DNA TGTGCCAGCTCACGACAGACGAGCACAGATACGCAGTATTTT. It codes for CASSRQTSTDTQYF.

As regards this clone: In the same sample, other DNA sequences code for this CDR3. The J gene is TRBJ2-7, the V gene TRBV5-6; 7 bases align to TRBD2. Trimming removed 2 bases from V and 3 bases from J; junction bases left unmatched: 2. Germline V CDR1 and CDR2: SGHDT, YYEEEE. This CDR3 is built from 13 residues. CDR3 nucleotides: TGTGCCAGCAGCTTAGCTAGCGGCTACGAGCAGTACTTC. Protein sequence: CASSLASGYEQYF.

The table lists this clone with a count of one. The V gene is TRBV11-3, the J gene TRBJ1-2; D is unclear. CDR1 and CDR2 from the germline V gene are SGHNT and YENEEA. The CDR3 spans 13 residues. V dropped 1 base and J dropped 4 bases, with 7 bases sitting between them. CDR3 residues: CASSLAFGYGYTF. CDR3 sequence (DNA): TGTGCCAGCAGCTTAGCTTTCGGCTATGGCTACACCTTC.

V usage is TRBV11-2 and J usage is TRBJ2-3, with D maybe TRBD2 (5 bases). Germline CDR1 and CDR2: SGHAT and FQNNGV. This CDR3 region has 12 residues. V was trimmed by 5 bases and J by 3 bases, leaving 6 bases between them. The CDR3 DNA reads as TGTGCCAGCAGCCGAGGGACAGATACGCAGTATTTT. Protein product: CASSRGTDTQYF.